The 25 T cell receptor beta chains in this list originate from one sample, sequenced in a study of OX40 agonist ivuxolimab in advanced cancers. Profiling relied on immunoSEQ multiplex PCR, and the TCRdb table lists in-frame clones only, not all of them. The table lists around 97,000 clones, under 90% of them singletons. The sample here was CD4+ or CD8+ T cells sorted from blood, taken in a trial of the OX40 agonist ivuxolimab. The receptors stem from an adult with an advanced solid tumor such as melanoma, head and neck, liver or kidney cancer.

This sequence joins TRBV6-5 and TRBJ2-7, with D perhaps matching TRBD1 (5 bases). CDR1 and CDR2 from the germline V gene are MNHEY and SVGAGI. V lost 6 bases to trimming and J lost 2 bases, with 14 bases between them. The CDR3 is made up of 14 amino acids. The CDR3 coding sequence is TGTGCCAGCAGAGCAGGGAAAGGAACCTACGAGCAGTACTTC. This sequence encodes CASRAGKGTYEQYF.

The rearrangement joins TRBV19 to TRBJ2-7; 7 bases are a match to TRBD1. Germline trimming cut 6 bases from V and 5 bases from J; bases unmatched to any gene: 4. The germline CDR1 and CDR2 sequences are LNHDA and SQIVND (reference sequence). The CDR3 is made up of 12 amino acids. CDR3 loop: CASSPTGNEQYF. The CDR3 DNA reads TGTGCCAGTAGCCCGACAGGGAACGAGCAGTACTTC.

V is TRBV19 and J is TRBJ1-1; D is possibly TRBD1 (5 bases). Per the germline V gene, CDR1 is LNHDA and CDR2 is SQIVND (reference sequence). Trimming took off 6 bases at V and 6 bases at J, with 11 bases between the two ends. The CDR3 loop spans 12 amino acids. The CDR3 sequence is CASRHQGSEAFF. The CDR3 DNA sequence: TGTGCCAGTAGACATCAGGGCTCTGAAGCTTTCTTT.

The chain carries TRBV10-2 and TRBJ2-5, with TRBD2 matching 14 bases. Germline CDR1 and CDR2: WSHSY and SAAADI. This CDR3 spans 19 amino acids. J gave up 3 bases and V 4 bases, and 13 bases lay outside the gene matches. The CDR3 DNA reads TGCGCCAGCAGTGGGGGGACTAGCGGGAGTGGGTTTTTAGAAGAGACCCAGTACTTC. Translating gives CASSGGTSGSGFLEETQYF.

This clone is a singleton in its sample. CDR3 protein: CASSYSTGTTNYGYTF. DNA for the CDR3: TGTGCCAGCAGTTACTCGACAGGGACGACTAACTATGGCTACACCTTC. This chain connects TRBV6-5 to TRBJ1-2, with 7 bases aligning to TRBD1. The V gene's germline CDR1 is MNHEY and CDR2 SVGAGI. CDR3 size: 16 residues. With 0 bases clipped from V and 0 bases from J, the junction kept 4 bases outside the gene matches.

This clone showed up just once. J is TRBJ2-7 and V is TRBV4-1; 10 bases agree with TRBD1. The CDR3 runs 14 residues. Germline CDR1 and CDR2: MGHRA and YSYEKL. V shed 4 bases, J shed 2 bases, and the junction held 2 bases outside the gene matches. CDR3 nucleotide sequence: TGCGCCAGCAGCCTCGACAGGGGGCCCTACGAGCAGTACTTC. This encodes CASSLDRGPYEQYF.

A few counts support this clone. The chain carries TRBV14 and TRBJ1-1, with D uncertain. The CDR3 has 12 residues. Trimming cost V 3 bases and J 0 bases, with 2 bases left between them. Germline loops: CDR1 SGHDN, CDR2 FVKESK. CDR3 nucleotides: TGTGCCAGCAGCCAGATGAACACTGAAGCTTTCTTT. It yields the protein CASSQMNTEAFF.

The chain has TRBV11-2 and TRBJ1-1; no clear D gene. The V end lost 0 bases, the J end lost 0 bases, and 5 bases lay between the germline ends. This CDR3 comprises 14 residues. Per germline, CDR1 SGHAT and CDR2 FQNNGV. The CDR3, as DNA: TGTGCCAGCAGCTTAGACAGCCTGAACACTGAAGCTTTCTTT. Translated: CASSLDSLNTEAFF.

This sequence joins TRBV19 and TRBJ1-2, with no clear D. The germline V and J ends were trimmed by 8 bases and 2 bases, with 12 bases remaining between them. This CDR3 spans 13 amino acids. Germline-derived CDR1 and CDR2 are LNHDA and SQIVND (reference sequence). CDR3 protein: CASVTGMNYGYTF. The CDR3 DNA reads as TGTGCCAGTGTGACTGGGATGAACTATGGCTACACCTTC. Combining the CDR3 with reference TRBV19 and TRBJ1-2 gives the whole variable domain DGGITQSPKYLFRKEGQNVTLSCEQNLNHDAMYWYRQDPGQGLRLIYYSQIVNDFQKGDIAEGYSVSREKKESFPLTVTSAQKNPTAFYLCASVTGMNYGYTFGSGTRLTVV.

The chain uses TRBV12-5 and TRBJ1-5; TRBD1 matches at 7 bases. Trimming took 3 bases from V and 4 from J; bases not matched to a gene: 12. The CDR3 is made up of 17 amino acids. CDR1 LGHNT and CDR2 FRNRAP come from the germline V gene. This chain's CDR3 is CASGLNRGDLRNQPQHF. In DNA, the CDR3 is TGTGCTAGTGGTTTAAACAGGGGAGATCTTAGGAATCAGCCCCAGCATTTT.

The chain has TRBV11-2 and TRBJ2-1; D tentatively fits TRBD1 or TRBD2 (5 bases each). V shed 3 bases and J shed 6 bases, with 15 bases lying between them. Germline lookup yields CDR1 SGHAT and CDR2 FQNNGV. The CDR3 is made up of 15 amino acids. CDR3 amino acids: CASSLQGASPNEQFF. CDR3 DNA sequence: TGTGCCAGCAGCTTGCAGGGAGCAAGTCCCAATGAGCAGTTCTTC.

CDR3 amino acids: CASSVDFNPPLHF. The CDR3 coding sequence is TGTGCCAGCAGCGTTGATTTCAATCCACCCCTCCACTTT. The chain links TRBV9 to TRBJ1-6, with unresolved D. Germline V lookup: CDR1 SGDLS, CDR2 YYNGEE. The CDR3 contains 13 residues. Trimming shortened V by 2 bases and J by 11 bases, and 11 bases separated the two germline ends.

The chain recombines TRBV9 with TRBJ2-1; TRBD2 matches 8 bases. The junction had 9 bases not matched to a gene; V was cut back by 0 bases and J by 7 bases. The V gene's germline CDR1 is SGDLS and CDR2 YYNGEE. The CDR3 spans 16 residues. In DNA, the CDR3 is TGTGCCAGCAGCGTAGAAACTAGCGGTTCGTGGAATGAGCAGTTCTTC. Amino acids: CASSVETSGSWNEQFF.

In DNA, the CDR3 is TGCGCCAGCAGCCAAGGAGGGATGAACACTGAAGCTTTCTTT. Its translation: CASSQGGMNTEAFF. J is TRBJ1-1 and V is TRBV4-1; D gene unclear. This CDR3 region has 14 residues. CDR1 is MGHRA, CDR2 YSYEKL, per germline. V was pared by 1 base and J by 0 bases, with 6 bases between.

The chain joins TRBV19 to TRBJ2-7; 12 positions agree with TRBD2. The V gene end was trimmed by 4 bases and the J gene end by 3 bases; junction bases not matched to a gene: 4. In germline, CDR1 is LNHDA, CDR2 SQIVND (reference sequence). The CDR3 contains 15 residues. The CDR3 protein is CASSRRLAGDYEQYF. CDR3 in DNA: TGTGCCAGTAGTAGACGACTAGCGGGGGACTACGAGCAGTACTTC.

The genes are TRBV7-9 and TRBJ1-1, with unresolved D. The CDR3 sequence is 12 residues long. V gave up 3 bases and J gave up 1 base, with 3 bases separating them. Germline values: CDR1 SEHNR, CDR2 FQNEAQ (reference sequence). The CDR3 bases are TGTGCCAGCAGCTTCTCGAACACTGAAGCTTTCTTT. Translated: CASSFSNTEAFF.

The J gene is TRBJ1-2, the V gene TRBV2; D gene unclear. CDR3 length equals 14 residues. CDR1 and CDR2 (germline): SNHLY, FYNNEI. Trimming took off 4 bases at V and 8 bases at J, with 17 bases between the two ends. DNA for the CDR3: TGTGCCAGCAGTGGTACTGCTCCGCCTCGGGGCTACACCTTC. It yields the protein CASSGTAPPRGYTF.

This chain connects TRBV7-9 to TRBJ2-1, with D unresolved. The CDR3 sequence is 14 residues long. Trimming took off 5 bases at V and 2 bases at J, with 10 bases between the two ends. CDR1 and CDR2 from the germline V gene are SEHNR and FQNEAQ (reference sequence). The CDR3 DNA reads as TGTGCCAGCAGCCCCATCGGGCCCTACAATGAGCAGTTCTTC. Translated, it gives CASSPIGPYNEQFF.

This clone came up a few times. The chain couples TRBV6-6 to TRBJ2-7; D is perhaps TRBD1 or TRBD2 (6 bases each). The CDR3 sequence is 14 residues long. The germline CDR1 and CDR2 sequences are MNHNY and SVGAGI (reference sequence). V dropped 6 bases and J dropped 0 bases, with 12 bases sitting between them. CDR3 loop: CASSPGGNSYEQYF. CDR3 nucleotides: TGTGCCAGCAGCCCCGGGGGCAACTCCTACGAGCAGTACTTC.

This clone was counted once. The chain is built from TRBV5-1 and TRBJ2-7; maybe TRBD2 (6 bases). Germline CDR1 is SGHRS and CDR2 is YFSETQ. Deletions cut 7 bases from V and 0 bases from J, with 20 bases between. The CDR3 contains 16 residues. This CDR3 is CASPWVPSSASYEQYF. The CDR3 bases are TGCGCCAGCCCCTGGGTCCCCTCTAGCGCCTCCTACGAGCAGTACTTC.

The CDR3 DNA sequence: TGTGCCAGTAGTATAATCCCGGGCCACGAGCAGTACTTC. It encodes CASSIIPGHEQYF. The chain combines TRBV19 with TRBJ2-7; D ambiguous. The ends were cut back, 2 bases at V and 5 bases at J, with 10 bases in the middle. CDR3 length: 13 residues. Germline assignment: CDR1 LNHDA and CDR2 SQIVND (reference sequence).

This rearrangement joins TRBV23-1 to TRBJ2-7, with D possibly called TRBD1 or TRBD2 (5 bases each). TRBV23-1 belongs to the ORF category, with a function that is uncertain. The germline V and J ends were trimmed by 3 bases and 0 bases, with 12 bases remaining between them. This CDR3 has 15 residues. The CDR3: CASSHPGTDSYEQYF. In nucleotides, the CDR3 is TGCGCCAGCAGTCACCCCGGGACGGACTCCTACGAGCAGTACTTC.

This sequence joins TRBV18 and TRBJ2-2; 9 bases align to TRBD1. Germline V gene lookup returns CDR1 KGHSH and CDR2 LQKENI. The V and J ends lost 3 bases and 1 base, in that order; junction bases with no gene match: 0. This CDR3 contains 15 residues. The CDR3 DNA reads TGTGCCAGCTCACCGGGACAGGGGAACACCGGGGAGCTGTTTTTT. It encodes CASSPGQGNTGELFF.

The chain links TRBV7-9 to TRBJ2-7; D not resolved. The CDR3 contains 10 residues. Between the trimmed V and J ends, which lost 4 bases and 4 bases, there was a span of 2 bases. Germline V gene data show CDR1 as SEHNR and CDR2 as FQNEAQ (reference sequence). This CDR3 is CASSYYEQYF. CDR3 coding DNA: TGTGCCAGCAGCTATTACGAGCAGTACTTC.

This clone showed up just a few times. The chain links TRBV2 to TRBJ2-3; D might be TRBD1 (6 bases). The CDR3 contains 16 residues. V shed 4 bases and J shed 6 bases, with 20 bases lying between them. Germline V CDR1 and CDR2: SNHLY, FYNNEI. CDR3 amino acids: CASSADQQGFMDTQYF. CDR3 DNA: TGTGCCAGCAGTGCCGACCAACAGGGATTTATGGATACGCAGTATTTT. The full variable domain, completed using reference TRBV2 and TRBJ2-3, is EPEVTQTPSHQVTQMGQEVILRCVPISNHLYFYWYRQILGQKVEFLVSFYNNEISEKSEIFDDQFSVERPDGSNFTLKIRSTKLEDSAMYFCASSADQQGFMDTQYFGPGTRLTVL.